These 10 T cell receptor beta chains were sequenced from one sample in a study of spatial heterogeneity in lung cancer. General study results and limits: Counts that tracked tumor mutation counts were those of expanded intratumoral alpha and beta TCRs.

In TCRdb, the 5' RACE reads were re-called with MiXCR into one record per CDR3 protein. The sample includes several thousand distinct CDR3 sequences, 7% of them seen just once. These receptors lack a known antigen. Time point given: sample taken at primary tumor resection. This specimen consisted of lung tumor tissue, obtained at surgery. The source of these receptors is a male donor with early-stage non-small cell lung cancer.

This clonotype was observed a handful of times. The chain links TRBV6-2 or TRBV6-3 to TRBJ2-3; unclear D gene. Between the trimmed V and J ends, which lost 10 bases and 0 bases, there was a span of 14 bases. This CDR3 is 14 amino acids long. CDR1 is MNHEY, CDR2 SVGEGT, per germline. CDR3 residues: CATLETPSTDTQYF. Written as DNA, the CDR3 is TGTGCCACCTTGGAAACGCCGAGCACAGATACGCAGTATTTT.

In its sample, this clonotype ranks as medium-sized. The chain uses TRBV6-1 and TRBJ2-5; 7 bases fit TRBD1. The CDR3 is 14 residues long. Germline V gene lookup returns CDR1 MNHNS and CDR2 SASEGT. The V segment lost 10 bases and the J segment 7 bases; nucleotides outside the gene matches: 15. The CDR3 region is CATTGTVSPGTQYF. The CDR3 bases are TGTGCCACCACCGGGACAGTTTCTCCGGGGACCCAGTACTTC.

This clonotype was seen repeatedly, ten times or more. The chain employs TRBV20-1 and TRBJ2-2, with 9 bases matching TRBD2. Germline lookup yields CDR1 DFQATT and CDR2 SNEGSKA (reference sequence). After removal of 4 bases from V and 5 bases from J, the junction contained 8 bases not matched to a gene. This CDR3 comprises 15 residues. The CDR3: CSATWTSELTGELFF. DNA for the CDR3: TGCAGTGCTACCTGGACTAGCGAATTGACCGGGGAGCTGTTTTTT.

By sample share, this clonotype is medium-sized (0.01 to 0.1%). The CDR3 sequence is CASSSGTSGSLPYNEQFF. DNA for the CDR3: TGTGCCAGCAGTTCCGGGACTAGCGGGAGTCTCCCATACAATGAGCAGTTCTTC. This sequence joins TRBV6-2 or TRBV6-3 and TRBJ2-1; 14 bases fit TRBD2. The ends lost 4 bases at V and 4 bases at J; junction bases unmatched: 9. The CDR3 is 18 amino acids. The germline V gene has CDR1 MNHEY and CDR2 SVGEGT.

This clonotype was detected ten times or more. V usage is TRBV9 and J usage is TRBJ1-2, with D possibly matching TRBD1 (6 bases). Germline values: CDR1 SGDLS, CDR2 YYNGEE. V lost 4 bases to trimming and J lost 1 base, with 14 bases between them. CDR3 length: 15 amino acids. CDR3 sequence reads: CASSPTQGSNYGYTF. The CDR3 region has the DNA TGTGCCAGCAGCCCTACCCAGGGGAGTAACTATGGCTACACCTTC.

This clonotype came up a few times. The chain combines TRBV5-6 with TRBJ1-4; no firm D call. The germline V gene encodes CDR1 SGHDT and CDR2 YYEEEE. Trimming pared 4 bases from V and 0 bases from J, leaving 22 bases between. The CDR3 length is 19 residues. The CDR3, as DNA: TGTGCCAGCAGCCTAGGCGGGTGGATCGTAGAAGCAACTAATGAAAAACTGTTTTTT. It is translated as CASSLGGWIVEATNEKLFF.

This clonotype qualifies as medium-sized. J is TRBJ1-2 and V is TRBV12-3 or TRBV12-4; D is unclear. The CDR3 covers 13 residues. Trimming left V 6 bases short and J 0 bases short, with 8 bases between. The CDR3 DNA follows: TGTGCCAGCAGAACAAGCTCTAACTATGGCTACACCTTC. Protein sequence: CASRTSSNYGYTF.

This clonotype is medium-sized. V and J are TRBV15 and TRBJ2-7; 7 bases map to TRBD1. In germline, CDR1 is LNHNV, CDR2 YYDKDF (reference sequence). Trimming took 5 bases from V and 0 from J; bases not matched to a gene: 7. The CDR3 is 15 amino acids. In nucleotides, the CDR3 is TGTGCCACCAGCGCCGACAGGGCTGACTCCTACGAGCAGTACTTC. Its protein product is CATSADRADSYEQYF.

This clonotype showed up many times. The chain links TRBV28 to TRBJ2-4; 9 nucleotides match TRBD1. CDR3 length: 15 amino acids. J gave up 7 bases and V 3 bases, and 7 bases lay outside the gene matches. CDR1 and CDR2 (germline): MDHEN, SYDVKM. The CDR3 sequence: CASSLPGTGSNIQYF. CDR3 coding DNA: TGTGCCAGCAGTTTGCCCGGGACAGGGAGTAACATTCAGTACTTC. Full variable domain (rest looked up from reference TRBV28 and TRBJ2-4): DVKVTQSSRYLVKRTGEKVFLECVQDMDHENMFWYRQDPGLGLRLIYFSYDVKMKEKGDIPEGYSVSREKKERFSLILESASTNQTSMYLCASSLPGTGSNIQYFGAGTRLSVL.

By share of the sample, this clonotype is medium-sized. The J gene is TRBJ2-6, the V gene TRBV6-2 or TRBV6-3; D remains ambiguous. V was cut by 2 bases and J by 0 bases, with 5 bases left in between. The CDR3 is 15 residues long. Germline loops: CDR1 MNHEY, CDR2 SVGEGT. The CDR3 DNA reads TGTGCCAGCAGTTACGGGAACTCTGGGGCCAACGTCCTGACTTTC. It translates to CASSYGNSGANVLTF.